This TCR beta chain is drawn from a study of regulatory T cells in long-lasting Graves disease. Trimming took off 2 bases at V and 1 base at J, with 13 bases between the two ends. Germline V gene data show CDR1 as SGDLS and CDR2 as YYNGEE. The length of the CDR3 is 16 residues. Arm-PCR with iRepertoire HTBI primers amplified the CDR3 regions for these TCR beta libraries. TCRdb re-analysed the multiplex PCR reads in MiXCR, keeping a single row per CDR3 protein. Of roughly 520,000 distinct CDR3 sequences in the sample, around 12% were seen once. This clonotype was observed a handful of times. This sample's time point: newly diagnosed GD, antithyroid drugs for less than 3 months. The TCR library was made from RNA extracted from PBMCs. These data also featured in a second study, about T cells in Graves' hyperthyroidism and ophthalmopathy. That study adds: When the TCR CDR3 underwent first-round RT-PCR, the HTBI primer set was used.

This chain links TRBV9 with TRBJ2-1; D possibly corresponds to TRBD2 (5 bases). Sequencing was performed on peripheral blood mononuclear cells (PBMCs), taken at new diagnosis, from a patient treated with antithyroid drugs. The clonotype comes from a woman aged 25-40 years with Graves disease. The CDR3 nucleotides read TGTGCCAGCAGCGTGAGCGGTGCCGGTTCCTACAATGAGCAGTTCTTC. It translates to CASSVSGAGSYNEQFF. Based on the CDR3 plus reference TRBV9 and TRBJ2-1, the full variable domain is DSGVTQTPKHLITATGQRVTLRCSPRSGDLSVYWYQQSLDQGLQFLIQYYNGEERAKGNILERFSAQQFPDLHSELNLSSLELGDSALYFCASSVSGAGSYNEQFFGPGTRLTVL.